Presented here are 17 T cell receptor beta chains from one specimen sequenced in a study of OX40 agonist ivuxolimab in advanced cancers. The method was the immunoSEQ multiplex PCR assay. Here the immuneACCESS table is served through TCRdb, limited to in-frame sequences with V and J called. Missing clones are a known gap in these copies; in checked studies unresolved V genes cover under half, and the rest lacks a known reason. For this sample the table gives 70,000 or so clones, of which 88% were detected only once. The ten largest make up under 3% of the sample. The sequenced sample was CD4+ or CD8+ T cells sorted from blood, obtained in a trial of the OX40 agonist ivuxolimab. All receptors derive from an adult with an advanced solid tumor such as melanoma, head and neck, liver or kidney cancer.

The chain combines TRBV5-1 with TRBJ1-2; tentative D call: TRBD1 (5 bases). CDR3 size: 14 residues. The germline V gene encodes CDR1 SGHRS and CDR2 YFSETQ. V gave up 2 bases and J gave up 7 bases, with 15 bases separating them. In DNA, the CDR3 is TGCGCCAGCAGCTTCTCGGGGGAGGCCGGTGGCTACACCTTC. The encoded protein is CASSFSGEAGGYTF.

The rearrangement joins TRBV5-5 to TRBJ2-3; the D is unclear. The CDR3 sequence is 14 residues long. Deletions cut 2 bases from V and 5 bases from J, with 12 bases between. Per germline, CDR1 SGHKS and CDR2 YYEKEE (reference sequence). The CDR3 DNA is TGTGCCAGCAGCTTTCGGACCTTGGGAGATACGCAGTATTTT. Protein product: CASSFRTLGDTQYF.

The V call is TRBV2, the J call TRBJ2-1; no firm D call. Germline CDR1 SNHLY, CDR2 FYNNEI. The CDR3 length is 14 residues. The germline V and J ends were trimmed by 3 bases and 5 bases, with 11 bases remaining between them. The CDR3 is CASSDVGIHNEQFF. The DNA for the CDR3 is TGTGCCAGCAGTGATGTAGGGATCCACAATGAGCAGTTCTTC.

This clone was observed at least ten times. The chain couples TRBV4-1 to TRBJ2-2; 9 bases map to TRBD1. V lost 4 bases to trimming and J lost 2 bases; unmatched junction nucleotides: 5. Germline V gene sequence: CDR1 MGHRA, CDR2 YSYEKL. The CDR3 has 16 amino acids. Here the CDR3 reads CASSPGDRVNTGELFF. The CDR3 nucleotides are TGCGCCAGCAGCCCAGGGGACAGGGTAAACACCGGGGAGCTGTTTTTT.

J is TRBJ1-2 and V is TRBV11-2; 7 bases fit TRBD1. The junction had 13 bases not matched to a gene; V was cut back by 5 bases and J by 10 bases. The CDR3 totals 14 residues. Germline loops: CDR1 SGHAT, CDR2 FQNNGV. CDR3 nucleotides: TGTGCCAGCAGCCCCCCGGGGAGGCAGGGGGACTACACCTTC. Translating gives CASSPPGRQGDYTF.

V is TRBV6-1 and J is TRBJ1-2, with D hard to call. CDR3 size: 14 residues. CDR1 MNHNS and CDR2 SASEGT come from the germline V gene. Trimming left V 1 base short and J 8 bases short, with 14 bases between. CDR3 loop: CASSEGPGHSGYTF. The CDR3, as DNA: TGTGCCAGCAGTGAAGGTCCGGGTCACAGCGGCTACACCTTC.

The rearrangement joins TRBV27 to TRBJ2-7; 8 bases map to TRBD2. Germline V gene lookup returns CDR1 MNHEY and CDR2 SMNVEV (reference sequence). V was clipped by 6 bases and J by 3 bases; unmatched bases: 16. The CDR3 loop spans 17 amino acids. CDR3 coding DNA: TGTGCCAGCAGATGCCCGACCGGGACTAGGTTTGACTACGAGCAGTACTTC. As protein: CASRCPTGTRFDYEQYF.

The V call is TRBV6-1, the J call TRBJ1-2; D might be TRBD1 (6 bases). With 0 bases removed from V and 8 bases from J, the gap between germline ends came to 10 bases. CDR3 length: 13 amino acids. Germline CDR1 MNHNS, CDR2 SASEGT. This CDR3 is CASSEAGAVGYTF. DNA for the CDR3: TGTGCCAGCAGTGAAGCGGGGGCGGTGGGCTACACCTTC.

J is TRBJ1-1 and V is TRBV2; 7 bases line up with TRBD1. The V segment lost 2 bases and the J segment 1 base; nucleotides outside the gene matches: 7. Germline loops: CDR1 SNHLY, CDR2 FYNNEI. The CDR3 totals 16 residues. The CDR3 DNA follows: TGTGCCAGCAGTGAACATAGGCGACAGGGGAACACTGAAGCTTTCTTT. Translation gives CASSEHRRQGNTEAFF.

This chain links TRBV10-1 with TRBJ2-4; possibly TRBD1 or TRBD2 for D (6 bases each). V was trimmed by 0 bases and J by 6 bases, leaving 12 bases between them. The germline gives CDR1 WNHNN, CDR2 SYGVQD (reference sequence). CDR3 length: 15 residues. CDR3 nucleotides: TGCGCCAGCAGTGAGTCGAAAGGGGGAGGAAACATTCAGTACTTC. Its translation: CASSESKGGGNIQYF.

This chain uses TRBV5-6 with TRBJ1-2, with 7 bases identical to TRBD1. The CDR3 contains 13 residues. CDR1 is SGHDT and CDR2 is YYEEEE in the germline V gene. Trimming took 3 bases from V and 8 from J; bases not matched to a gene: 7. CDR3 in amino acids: CASSWQGDRGYTF. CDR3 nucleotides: TGTGCCAGCAGCTGGCAGGGGGATCGGGGCTACACCTTC.

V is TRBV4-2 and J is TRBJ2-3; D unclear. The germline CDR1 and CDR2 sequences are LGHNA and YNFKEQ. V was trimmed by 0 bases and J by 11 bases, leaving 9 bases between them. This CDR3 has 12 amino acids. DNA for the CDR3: TGTGCCAGCAGCCAAGATTGGTCCAAGCAGTATTTT. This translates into CASSQDWSKQYF.

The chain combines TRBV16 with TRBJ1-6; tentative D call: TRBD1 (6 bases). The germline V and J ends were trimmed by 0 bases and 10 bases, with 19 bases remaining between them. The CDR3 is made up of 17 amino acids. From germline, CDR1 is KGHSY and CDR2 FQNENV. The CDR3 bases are TGTGCCAGCAGCCAATCGTGGTCTTACAGGGCGTCGTCACCCCTCCACTTT. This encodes CASSQSWSYRASSPLHF.

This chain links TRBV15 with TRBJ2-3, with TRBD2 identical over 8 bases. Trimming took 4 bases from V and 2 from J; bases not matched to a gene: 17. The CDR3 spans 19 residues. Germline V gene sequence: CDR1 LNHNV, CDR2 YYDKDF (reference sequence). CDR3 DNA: TGTGCCACCAGCAAGGTTGGGCGGGGGGCCAAACTTACCACAGATACGCAGTATTTT. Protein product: CATSKVGRGAKLTTDTQYF.

The CDR3 protein is CASSPLNYNEQFF. For the CDR3, the DNA is TGTGCCAGCAGTCCCTTGAACTACAATGAGCAGTTCTTC. The chain joins TRBV28 to TRBJ2-1; D not resolved. The germline V gene has CDR1 MDHEN and CDR2 SYDVKM. The CDR3 runs 13 residues. V lost 5 bases and J 3 bases, leaving 8 bases between the germline ends.

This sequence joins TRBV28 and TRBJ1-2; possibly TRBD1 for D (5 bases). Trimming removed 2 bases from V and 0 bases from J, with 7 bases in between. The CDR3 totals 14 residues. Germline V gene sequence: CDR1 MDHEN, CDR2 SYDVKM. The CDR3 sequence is CASSLVGPNYGYTF. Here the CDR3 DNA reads TGTGCCAGCAGTTTAGTGGGACCTAACTATGGCTACACCTTC.

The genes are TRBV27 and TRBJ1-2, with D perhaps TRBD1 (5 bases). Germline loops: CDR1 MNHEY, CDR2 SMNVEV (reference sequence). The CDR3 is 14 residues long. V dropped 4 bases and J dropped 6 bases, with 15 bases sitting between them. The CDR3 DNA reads TGTGCCAGCAGTTCCACCGGGAGGGGTGATGGCTACACCTTC. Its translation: CASSSTGRGDGYTF.